The TCR beta chain under discussion was sequenced for a study of post-analysis software for immune sequencing data. Study-wide context: The disease courses covered relapsing-remitting, secondary progressive and progressive-relapsing multiple sclerosis.

This clonotype was seen a few times. Every TCR beta cDNA library bore unique molecular identifiers. TCRdb re-called the PCR reads through MiXCR, storing one row per CDR3 protein. In the table there are 820,000 or so distinct CDR3 sequences, approximately 50% of which are singletons. The sequence was collected from a girl between 5 and 17 years old with multiple sclerosis. The sample comprised blood.

The CDR3 loop reads CAIIPPGISYEQYF. The CDR3 DNA follows: TGTGCCATCATCCCCCCGGGGATCTCCTACGAGCAGTACTTC. The rearrangement joins TRBV24-1 to TRBJ2-7, with D perhaps TRBD2 (5 bases). Deletions cut 11 bases from V and 0 bases from J, with 16 bases between. The length of the CDR3 is 14 residues. Germline V gene data show CDR1 as KGHDR and CDR2 as SFDVKD.